These T cell receptor beta chains were read from a single sample in a study of cytomegalovirus exposure and HLA in healthy donors. TCRdb's copy holds only in-frame clones and misses some; the assay was immunoSEQ multiplex PCR. Across 45,000 to 60,000 clones, the top ten clones capture around 7.1% of the sample. Sequenced: PBMCs. Receptors were obtained from a woman aged 40-49 years in good health and CMV-seronegative. Each CDR3 is given with its conserved first and last residue. The D gene is left open where the match is weak. Size is stated for part of the rows, as once, few or many counts, or as a class when the clone is expanded.

CDR3aa	CDR3nt	v_gene	j_gene	d_gene	abundance
CASSLDGGEGDEQFF	TGTGCCAGCAGCTTAGATGGCGGAGAAGGCGATGAGCAGTTCTTC	TRBV7-8	TRBJ2-1	-	-
CASSAPSGRADGELFF	TGTGCCAGTAGTGCCCCTAGCGGGAGGGCCGACGGGGAGCTGTTTTTT	TRBV19	TRBJ2-2	TRBD2	-
CASSILTDFNYGYTF	TGTGCCAGCAGCATCCTGACAGATTTTAACTATGGCTACACCTTC	TRBV7-9	TRBJ1-2	-	-
CASSVAGTGGVETQYF	TGTGCCAGCAGCGTCGCCGGGACAGGGGGCGTGGAGACCCAGTACTTC	TRBV9	TRBJ2-5	TRBD1	-
CASSLGDRSYEQYF	TGTGCCAGCAGCTTAGGGGACAGATCCTACGAGCAGTACTTC	TRBV5-4	TRBJ2-7	TRBD1	-
CASSLRGKANEQFF	TGTGCCAGCAGCCTACGGGGAAAGGCCAATGAGCAGTTCTTC	TRBV28	TRBJ2-1	-	-
CSANSGMAQYF	TGCAGTGCTAACAGCGGGATGGCGCAGTATTTT	TRBV20-1	TRBJ2-3	TRBD2	-
CASSPGAGGTEAFF	TGTGCCAGCTCACCGGGAGCGGGGGGCACTGAAGCTTTCTTT	TRBV18	TRBJ1-1	-	-
CAWSLWGSTGANVLTF	TGTGCCTGGAGCCTCTGGGGCAGTACTGGGGCCAACGTCCTGACTTTC	TRBV30	TRBJ2-6	-	-
CASSHRKTGPDQPQHF	TGTGCCAGCTCACATCGAAAGACAGGACCCGATCAGCCCCAGCATTTT	TRBV18	TRBJ1-5	-	-
CASISDREYNEQYF	TGTGCCAGCATCTCGGACAGGGAATACAACGAGCAGTACTTC	TRBV2	TRBJ2-7	TRBD1	-
CAWAGVLNSPLHF	TGTGCCTGGGCAGGGGTATTGAATTCACCCCTCCACTTT	TRBV30	TRBJ1-6	-	-
CASSLGPLAWRGSTDTQYF	TGTGCCAGCAGCTTAGGGCCGTTGGCTTGGCGGGGTAGCACAGATACGCAGTATTTT	TRBV7-9	TRBJ2-3	-	-
CAISVPDSVPSNYGYTF	TGTGCCATCAGTGTTCCCGACAGTGTCCCCTCTAACTATGGCTACACCTTC	TRBV10-3	TRBJ1-2	-	-
CASSAPGSPNSPLHF	TGTGCCAGCAGCGCCCCCGGGAGTCCTAATTCACCCCTCCACTTT	TRBV7-6	TRBJ1-6	-	-
CASSQEFGQYSGNTIYF	TGTGCCAGCAGCCAAGAATTCGGACAATACTCTGGAAACACCATATATTTT	TRBV4-2	TRBJ1-3	-	-
CASSKSFTGDYGYTF	TGTGCCAGCAGCAAATCTTTTACAGGGGACTATGGCTACACCTTC	TRBV6-5	TRBJ1-2	TRBD1	-
CAISERTGTNTEAFF	TGTGCCATCAGTGAGCGGACAGGGACGAACACTGAAGCTTTCTTT	TRBV10-3	TRBJ1-1	TRBD1	-
CASSSASGGAYNEQFF	TGTGCCAGCAGTTCCGCTAGCGGGGGGGCCTACAATGAGCAGTTCTTC	TRBV28	TRBJ2-1	TRBD2	-
CASTSGGFSHEQYF	TGTGCCAGCACCTCGGGGGGCTTCAGCCACGAGCAGTACTTC	TRBV28	TRBJ2-7	-	-
CASNDGGVNTEAFF	TGTGCCAGCAACGACGGAGGGGTGAACACTGAAGCTTTCTTT	TRBV28	TRBJ1-1	-	-
CASSEGPGANTGELFF	TGTGCCAGCAGTGAGGGCCCAGGGGCCAACACCGGGGAGCTGTTTTTT	TRBV6-4	TRBJ2-2	-	-
CAISGGLAGGPFGNEQFF	TGTGCCATCAGTGGGGGACTAGCGGGAGGGCCATTTGGTAATGAGCAGTTCTTC	TRBV10-3	TRBJ2-1	TRBD2	-
CASTSTSRNEQYF	TGTGCCAGCACCTCCACTAGTCGCAACGAGCAGTACTTC	TRBV28	TRBJ2-7	-	-
CASSHYRGSGRFYEQYF	TGCGCCAGCAGCCACTATCGGGGGAGCGGGAGATTCTACGAGCAGTACTTC	TRBV4-3	TRBJ2-7	TRBD2	-
CSVQQGYGYTF	TGCAGTGTTCAACAGGGGTACGGCTACACCTTC	TRBV20-1	TRBJ1-2	TRBD1	-
CAWNHGGLNEKLFF	TGTGCCTGGAATCATGGCGGACTTAATGAAAAACTGTTTTTT	TRBV30	TRBJ1-4	-	-
CASSPRTARRSNQPQHF	TGTGCCAGCAGTCCCCGGACAGCCCGACGTAGCAATCAGCCCCAGCATTTT	TRBV5-8	TRBJ1-5	-	-
CAWSSSGGQETQYF	TGTGCCTGGAGTTCTAGCGGGGGCCAAGAGACCCAGTACTTC	TRBV30	TRBJ2-5	TRBD2	-
CASSLGPGVVDTIYF	TGTGCCAGCAGCTTGGGTCCAGGGGTCGTTGACACCATATATTTT	TRBV5-6	TRBJ1-3	-	-
CASSTGQKHDGYTF	TGTGCCAGCAGTACTGGACAGAAACATGATGGCTACACCTTC	TRBV28	TRBJ1-2	-	-
CATSRTTSGSNEQYF	TGTGCCACCAGCAGAACAACTAGCGGGAGTAACGAGCAGTACTTC	TRBV15	TRBJ2-7	TRBD2	-
CASSGTSGGVDTQYF	TGTGCCAGCAGTGGAACTAGCGGGGGAGTCGATACGCAGTATTTT	TRBV6-1	TRBJ2-3	TRBD2	large
CAWSPMGINEQFF	TGTGCCTGGAGTCCCATGGGCATCAATGAGCAGTTCTTC	TRBV30	TRBJ2-1	-	-
CASSLGGGVEQYF	TGTGCCAGCAGCTTAGGGGGAGGGGTCGAGCAGTACTTC	TRBV11-2	TRBJ2-7	TRBD2	-
CASSIDGQGREQYF	TGTGCCAGTAGTATAGATGGACAGGGACGCGAGCAGTACTTC	TRBV19	TRBJ2-7	TRBD1	-
CASSPGGGGYEQYF	TGTGCCAGTAGTCCTGGCGGGGGGGGGTACGAGCAGTACTTC	TRBV19	TRBJ2-7	TRBD2	-
CASTGDLTEAFF	TGTGCCAGCACAGGGGATTTGACTGAAGCTTTCTTT	TRBV18	TRBJ1-1	TRBD1	-
CASSLDRAANTGELFF	TGTGCCAGCAGCTTAGACAGAGCCGCCAACACCGGGGAGCTGTTTTTT	TRBV7-2	TRBJ2-2	-	-
CASSQDGQGHGLNTEAFF	TGCGCCAGCAGCCAAGACGGACAGGGGCACGGGCTCAACACTGAAGCTTTCTTT	TRBV4-1	TRBJ1-1	TRBD1	-
CASSFGTAMNTEAFF	TGTGCCAGCAGCTTTGGGACAGCCATGAACACTGAAGCTTTCTTT	TRBV2	TRBJ1-1	TRBD1	-
CASSLADSSYNEQFF	TGTGCCAGCAGTTTAGCGGATAGCTCCTACAATGAGCAGTTCTTC	TRBV28	TRBJ2-1	-	-
CASSQGTSGSVPGYEQYF	TGTGCCAGCAGCCAAGGGACTAGCGGGAGCGTTCCTGGATACGAGCAGTACTTC	TRBV14	TRBJ2-7	TRBD2	-
CASSHKQGLGTQYF	TGTGCCAGCAGCCACAAACAGGGGCTGGGGACCCAGTACTTC	TRBV28	TRBJ2-5	TRBD1	-
CASSPSGNQPQHF	TGTGCCAGCAGCCCTAGTGGGAATCAGCCCCAGCATTTT	TRBV9	TRBJ1-5	-	-